This TCR beta chain derives from a study of blood T cell repertoires in COVID-19. TCRdb keeps only in-frame clones here, not all; method: immunoSEQ multiplex PCR. The table records tens of thousands of clones, 65% to 90% of them present only once. Trimming stripped 3 bases from V and 1 base from J, with 7 bases between. The CDR3 length is 13 residues. The germline gives CDR1 SGDLS, CDR2 YYNGEE. The chain joins TRBV9 to TRBJ1-1; D not resolved. Material for sequencing was peripheral blood. This TCR came from a woman aged 55 to 70 with acute or convalescent COVID-19. DNA of the CDR3: TGTGCCAGCAGCGCCGGTCCGAACACTGAAGCTTTCTTT. Encoded protein: CASSAGPNTEAFF.